The T cell receptor (beta chain) under discussion was sequenced for a study of blood T cell repertoires in COVID-19. Study context: PBMCs, B-cell-depleted T cells, or T cells were the source of the cDNA or gDNA that made up the material.

The method was immunoSEQ multiplex PCR; TCRdb's version includes in-frame clones alone and lacks a portion of them. The repertoire holds some 100,000 clones, roughly 82% seen once, with about 7% in the top ten. Germline V gene data show CDR1 as GTSNPN and CDR2 as SVGIG (reference sequence). Trimming at V came to 5 bases and at J to 4 bases, leaving 7 bases not matched to a gene. The CDR3 is 13 amino acids. The chain uses TRBV30 and TRBJ1-2, with TRBD1 matching over 7 bases. The sequence was obtained from a middle-aged man with active or convalescent COVID-19. Material for sequencing was peripheral blood. The CDR3 nucleotides are TGTGCCTGGCACCGGGACAGACCCTATGGCTACACCTTC. As protein: CAWHRDRPYGYTF.